These 27 T cell receptor beta chains came from one sample sequenced in a study of shared clonotypes between healthy human individuals. Terminally differentiated effector memory CD45RA+ cells were excluded from the naive CD8 cells, which were CD45RO-negative and positively selected for CCR7. Sequencing was performed with immunoSEQ multiplex PCR; in TCRdb, only in-frame clones are kept and a portion is missing. Here the sample spans about 2 million clones, roughly 94% being singletons. The source material was naive CD8+ T cells sorted from blood. These receptors came from a man between 18 and 35 years old in good health.

For this clone: The same CDR3 also results from other DNA sequences found in this sample. The chain recombines TRBV28 with TRBJ2-3; 8 bases are a match to TRBD2. The V gene end was trimmed by 4 bases and the J gene end by 2 bases; junction bases not matched to a gene: 2. Germline V gives CDR1 MDHEN, CDR2 SYDVKM. CDR3 length: 14 amino acids. For the CDR3, the DNA is TGTGCCAGCAGTTCGGGGGGGTCCACAGATACGCAGTATTTT. Encoded protein: CASSSGGSTDTQYF.

The chain carries TRBV11-2 and TRBJ1-1; D is ambiguous. Germline loops: CDR1 SGHAT, CDR2 FQNNGV. The CDR3 totals 15 residues. Trimming took off 4 bases at V and 0 bases at J, with 12 bases between the two ends. The CDR3 DNA sequence: TGTGCCAGCAGCTGGGGTTGGAGGTTGAACACTGAAGCTTTCTTT. It yields the protein CASSWGWRLNTEAFF.

The table lists this clone with a count of one. The chain joins TRBV7-3 to TRBJ2-3; D might be TRBD1 (5 bases). V dropped 2 bases and J dropped 5 bases, with 8 bases sitting between them. The germline CDR1 and CDR2 sequences are SGHTA and FQGTGA. The CDR3 runs 13 residues. The CDR3 DNA reads TGTGCCAGCAGCTTAGTAGGGGAAGATACGCAGTATTTT. It codes for CASSLVGEDTQYF.

The chain joins TRBV27 to TRBJ2-7; TRBD1 might be the D (5 bases). CDR1 is MNHEY, CDR2 SMNVEV, per germline (reference sequence). The CDR3 totals 16 residues. V was pared by 4 bases and J by 3 bases, with 19 bases between. The CDR3 DNA follows: TGTGCCAGCAGTTCCCCTCAGGGAACGGGTCACTACGAGCAGTACTTC. As protein: CASSSPQGTGHYEQYF.

The chain is built from TRBV13 and TRBJ2-7; TRBD1 aligns across 9 bases. Germline V CDR1 and CDR2: PRHDT, FYEKMQ (reference sequence). V trimming: 3 bases; J trimming: 6 bases; junction bases outside the gene matches: 9. This CDR3 contains 15 residues. CDR3 sequence: CASSFTGTGLVEQYF. The CDR3 nucleotides are TGTGCCAGCAGCTTCACCGGGACAGGGCTTGTCGAGCAGTACTTC.

The chain carries TRBV6-5 and TRBJ2-7, with D perhaps matching TRBD1 or TRBD2 (5 bases each). The V gene lost 0 bases and the J gene lost 3 bases, with 12 bases spanning the gap. CDR3 size: 15 residues. The germline CDR1 and CDR2 sequences are MNHEY and SVGAGI. DNA of the CDR3: TGTGCCAGCAGTTACTCGACGGGGCCATACTACGAGCAGTACTTC. Translating gives CASSYSTGPYYEQYF.

The chain combines TRBV6-5 with TRBJ2-1; the D is unclear. The germline V gene has CDR1 MNHEY and CDR2 SVGAGI. V was shortened by 2 bases and J by 10 bases, with 9 bases between the two germline ends. This CDR3 comprises 12 residues. The CDR3 nucleotides are TGTGCCAGCAGTTACCCCATGGGGGAGCAGTTCTTC. It translates to CASSYPMGEQFF.

This clone has just one count. The CDR3 bases are TGTGCCAGCAGTTTTGATACGGGACCCCCCGAGGAGACCCAGTACTTC. Translated, it gives CASSFDTGPPEETQYF. The chain employs TRBV28 and TRBJ2-5; either TRBD1 or TRBD2 may fit D (5 bases each). This CDR3 is built from 16 residues. From germline, CDR1 is MDHEN and CDR2 SYDVKM. V lost 3 bases, J lost 5 bases, and 19 bases lay in between.

This chain uses TRBV18 with TRBJ1-5, with no clear D. V was pared by 3 bases and J by 2 bases, with 11 bases between. The V gene's germline CDR1 is KGHSH and CDR2 LQKENI. The CDR3 has 15 residues. This CDR3 reads CASSPGSWGNQPQHF. The DNA for the CDR3 is TGTGCCAGCTCACCGGGAAGTTGGGGCAATCAGCCCCAGCATTTT.

This clone was observed at least ten times. V usage is TRBV7-8 and J usage is TRBJ2-7; 12 bases fit TRBD2. Germline V gives CDR1 SGHVS, CDR2 FQNEAQ. Germline trimming cut 4 bases from V and 4 bases from J; bases unmatched to any gene: 8. CDR3 length equals 16 residues. This CDR3 reads CASSSETSGSSYEQYF. The CDR3 bases are TGTGCCAGCAGCTCCGAGACTAGCGGGAGTTCGTACGAGCAGTACTTC.

The CDR3 sequence is CASSSDHNEQFF. DNA for the CDR3: TGTGCCAGCAGTTCGGACCACAATGAGCAGTTCTTC. The gene calls are TRBV27 and TRBJ2-1; no clear D. The CDR3 runs 12 residues. Germline V gives CDR1 MNHEY, CDR2 SMNVEV (reference sequence). The V end was cut by 4 bases, the J end by 5 bases, with 6 bases between.

This clone was seen only once. The chain carries TRBV5-4 and TRBJ2-2; D remains unclear. This CDR3 has 13 amino acids. Germline V gives CDR1 SGHNT, CDR2 YYREEE (reference sequence). Trimming removed 2 bases at V and 6 bases at J, with 8 bases between. The CDR3, as DNA: TGTGCCAGCAGCTTTCCTGAGGCCGGGGAGCTGTTTTTT. This codes for CASSFPEAGELFF.

The chain joins TRBV9 to TRBJ1-4; a weak D match, TRBD1 (6 bases). V lost 0 bases and J lost 5, with 11 bases in between. The CDR3 loop spans 15 amino acids. Germline CDR1 is SGDLS and CDR2 is YYNGEE. The CDR3 DNA reads TGTGCCAGCAGCGTAGAGGACAGCGTGAATGAAAAACTGTTTTTT. It is translated as CASSVEDSVNEKLFF. Full variable domain (remainder filled in from reference TRBV9 and TRBJ1-4): DSGVTQTPKHLITATGQRVTLRCSPRSGDLSVYWYQQSLDQGLQFLIQYYNGEERAKGNILERFSAQQFPDLHSELNLSSLELGDSALYFCASSVEDSVNEKLFFGSGTQLSVL.

This CDR3 is CASSAPLAYRGDTQYF. The CDR3 nucleotides are TGTGCCAGCAGCGCCCCACTAGCGTACCGAGGGGATACGCAGTATTTT. This rearrangement joins TRBV7-9 to TRBJ2-3; 7 positions agree with TRBD2. This CDR3 comprises 16 residues. The germline V gene has CDR1 SEHNR and CDR2 FQNEAQ (reference sequence). V lost 5 bases to trimming and J lost 6 bases; unmatched junction nucleotides: 14.

For the CDR3, the DNA is TGTGCCAGTAGTATCGGGACTACTACCTACAATGAGCAGTTCTTC. It translates to CASSIGTTTYNEQFF. The chain combines TRBV19 with TRBJ2-1; 7 bases are a match to TRBD2. V dropped 3 bases and J dropped 2; count of bases not matched to a gene: 4. This CDR3 has 15 amino acids. Per germline, CDR1 LNHDA and CDR2 SQIVND (reference sequence).

The chain joins TRBV9 to TRBJ2-2; 10 nucleotides agree with TRBD1. V gave up 3 bases and J gave up 4 bases; unmatched junction bases: 3. The length of the CDR3 is 15 residues. The germline gives CDR1 SGDLS, CDR2 YYNGEE. As DNA, the CDR3 is TGTGCCAGCAGCGCCGGGACAGGGGTCACCGGGGAGCTGTTTTTT. This codes for CASSAGTGVTGELFF.

The rearrangement joins TRBV30 to TRBJ1-1; TRBD1 matches at 8 bases. V dropped 1 base and J dropped 4; count of bases not matched to a gene: 8. Germline lookup yields CDR1 GTSNPN and CDR2 SVGIG (reference sequence). The CDR3 covers 15 residues. Written as DNA, the CDR3 is TGTGCCTGGAGTGACGGACAGGGTGGGACCACTGAAGCTTTCTTT. Its protein product is CAWSDGQGGTTEAFF. The entire variable domain, with the rest obtained from reference TRBV30 and TRBJ1-1, is as follows: SQTIHQWPATLVQPVGSPLSLECTVEGTSNPNLYWYRQAAGRGLQLLFYSVGIGQISSEVPQNLSASRPQDRQFILSSKKLLLSDSGFYLCAWSDGQGGTTEAFFGQGTRLTVV.

This sequence joins TRBV5-6 and TRBJ1-6; D is perhaps TRBD1 (5 bases). The V gene's germline CDR1 is SGHDT and CDR2 YYEEEE. The CDR3 length is 17 residues. V was clipped by 0 bases and J by 3 bases, with 13 bases between them. CDR3 sequence (DNA): TGTGCCAGCAGCTTGGCCCAAGGGACGGACTATAATTCACCCCTCCACTTT. Its protein product is CASSLAQGTDYNSPLHF. Full variable domain (missing parts from reference TRBV5-6 and TRBJ1-6): DAGVTQSPTHLIKTRGQQVTLRCSPKSGHDTVSWYQQALGQGPQFIFQYYEEEERQRGNFPDRFSGHQFPNYSSELNVNALLLGDSALYLCASSLAQGTDYNSPLHFGNGTRLTVT.

V and J are TRBV6-6 and TRBJ1-4; a possible D gene is TRBD1 (6 bases). Germline V gives CDR1 MNHNY, CDR2 SVGAGI (reference sequence). There are 14 residues in the CDR3. The V gene lost 2 bases and the J gene lost 8 bases, with 12 bases spanning the gap. The CDR3 DNA is TGTGCCAGCAGTTACCTGGGGGCGACGGAAAAACTGTTTTTT. It is translated as CASSYLGATEKLFF.

This clone has just one count. The chain carries TRBV30 and TRBJ2-7; D is undetermined. The length of the CDR3 is 14 residues. V lost 0 bases to trimming and J lost 5 bases, with 14 bases between them. CDR1 is GTSNPN, CDR2 SVGIG, per germline (reference sequence). For the CDR3, the DNA is TGTGCCTGGAGTGTTAGAGTTGTGGACGACGAGCAGTACTTC. This gives the protein CAWSVRVVDDEQYF.

This chain links TRBV5-6 with TRBJ2-3, with 8 bases matching TRBD1. The CDR3 totals 14 residues. From germline, CDR1 is SGHDT and CDR2 YYEEEE. The V gene end was trimmed by 7 bases and the J gene end by 4 bases; junction bases not matched to a gene: 8. The CDR3 here is CASDEGQVPDTQYF. CDR3 coding DNA: TGTGCCAGCGATGAGGGACAGGTTCCAGATACGCAGTATTTT.

V is TRBV29-1 and J is TRBJ2-1; D uncertain. The CDR3 extends over 11 amino acids. Per germline, CDR1 SQVTM and CDR2 ANQGSEA. V was cut by 7 bases and J by 5 bases, with 9 bases left in between. CDR3 amino acids: CSAGRDNEQFF. The CDR3 bases are TGCAGCGCAGGAAGGGACAATGAGCAGTTCTTC.

In this sample, this clone turned up once. The J gene is TRBJ2-3, the V gene TRBV29-1; 14 bases agree with TRBD2. Germline values: CDR1 SQVTM, CDR2 ANQGSEA. V gave up 3 bases and J gave up 6 bases; unmatched junction bases: 2. The CDR3 length is 14 residues. For the CDR3, the DNA is TGCAGCGTTGAGGGACTAGCGGGAGTGGATACGCAGTATTTT. Its translation: CSVEGLAGVDTQYF.

The gene calls are TRBV10-2 and TRBJ2-7; D is undetermined. Germline loops: CDR1 WSHSY, CDR2 SAAADI. The CDR3 covers 13 residues. The V and J ends lost 6 bases and 2 bases respectively, with 11 bases between them. This CDR3 is CASSPPVTYEQYF. The CDR3 region has the DNA TGCGCCAGCAGCCCTCCCGTAACCTACGAGCAGTACTTC.

This chain joins TRBV5-1 and TRBJ2-7; maybe TRBD2 (6 bases). The CDR3 has 16 residues. Trimming took 0 bases from V and 2 from J, leaving 15 bases between them. The germline V gene encodes CDR1 SGHRS and CDR2 YFSETQ. CDR3 DNA sequence: TGCGCCAGCAGCTTGGTGTTTGGCGGGATGACCTACGAGCAGTACTTC. Protein sequence: CASSLVFGGMTYEQYF.

This clone was counted only a few times. The chain couples TRBV7-6 to TRBJ1-1; 10 bases align to TRBD1. Per germline, CDR1 SGHVS and CDR2 FNYEAQ. V dropped 5 bases and J dropped 7; count of bases not matched to a gene: 1. The CDR3 covers 12 residues. CDR3 region: CASSRTGGEAFF. Here the CDR3 DNA reads TGTGCCAGCAGCCGGACAGGGGGTGAAGCTTTCTTT.

The chain joins TRBV19 to TRBJ2-5; TRBD2 might be the D (6 bases). The CDR3 length is 13 residues. Per germline, CDR1 LNHDA and CDR2 SQIVND (reference sequence). V was clipped by 5 bases and J by 5 bases, with 12 bases between them. The CDR3 spells CASSGGVGETQYF. The CDR3 DNA sequence: TGTGCCAGTAGTGGAGGGGTCGGGGAGACCCAGTACTTC.